The subject of this entry is one T cell receptor beta chain. The ends were cut back, 4 bases at V and 4 bases at J, with 12 bases in the middle. CDR3 size: 14 residues. Germline V CDR1 and CDR2: KGHSH, LQKENI. Preparing the TCRbeta library involved the use of unique molecular identifiers. TCRdb re-called the PCR reads through MiXCR, storing one row per CDR3 protein. Altogether about 270,000 distinct CDR3 sequences are present, about a tenth being singletons, with the ten largest covering over 9.5%. These data originate in a study of T-cell reconstitution after alpha-beta-depleted transplantation in children.

The input for sequencing was PBMCs from the stem cell graft donor, taken from the stem cell graft. The chain links TRBV18 to TRBJ2-3; possibly TRBD1 for D (6 bases). This sequence was found in a human donor who donated a stem cell graft to a child with SCID. The DNA for the CDR3 is TGTGCCAGCTCACGCCTACAGGGTGCAGATACGCAGTATTTT. Protein sequence: CASSRLQGADTQYF.